A single sample gave rise to the 11 T cell receptor beta chains below, sequenced in a study of response to subunit inactivated influenza vaccine. In TCRdb, the RT-PCR reads were re-called with MiXCR into one record per CDR3 protein. Of some 500,000 distinct CDR3 sequences in the sample, approximately 15% were seen once. Material: CD4+ T cells sorted from PBMCs, obtained around 25 months after vaccination. The receptors here all came from a man between 45 and 75 years old who received an inactivated influenza vaccine.

The chain couples TRBV11-3 to TRBJ2-7; D is unclear. The V and J ends lost 5 bases and 6 bases respectively, with 11 bases between them. Germline CDR1 reads SGHNT; CDR2 reads YENEEA. This CDR3 has 12 amino acids. CDR3 DNA: TGTGCCAGCAGCATTGACCGGCGCGAGCAGTACTTC. This codes for CASSIDRREQYF.

This clonotype was detected a few times. V usage is TRBV12-3 or TRBV12-4 and J usage is TRBJ2-5; weak D call: TRBD1 (7 bases). Trimming cost V 3 bases and J 4 bases, with 15 bases left between them. This CDR3 spans 15 amino acids. Here the CDR3 reads CASSFQAGGGETQYF. CDR3 coding DNA: TGTGCCAGCAGTTTTCAGGCAGGGGGAGGAGAGACCCAGTACTTC.

Only a few counts were recorded for this clonotype. V is TRBV12-3 or TRBV12-4 and J is TRBJ1-1; D unresolved. V lost 3 bases, J lost 4 bases, and 9 bases lay in between. The CDR3 sequence is 13 residues long. This CDR3 reads CASSFAGATEAFF. DNA for the CDR3: TGTGCCAGCAGTTTCGCGGGCGCCACTGAAGCTTTCTTT.

This chain uses TRBV4-2 with TRBJ1-1; D gene unclear. V lost 3 bases to trimming and J lost 1 base, with 6 bases between them. The germline gives CDR1 LGHNA, CDR2 YNFKEQ. The CDR3 contains 13 residues. The CDR3 bases are TGTGCCAGCAGCCATTACAGGAACACTGAAGCTTTCTTT. Its translation: CASSHYRNTEAFF.

The CDR3 loop is CASSMSGWPYEQYF. DNA for the CDR3: TGTGCCAGCAGCATGAGCGGCTGGCCCTACGAGCAGTACTTC. This rearrangement joins TRBV7-2 to TRBJ2-7; D is perhaps TRBD2 (5 bases). Trimming took off 5 bases at V and 2 bases at J, with 13 bases between the two ends. This CDR3 is built from 14 residues. In germline, CDR1 is SGHTA, CDR2 FQGNSA.

V gene TRBV7-2 combines with J gene TRBJ1-1, with D possibly being TRBD1 (6 bases). Germline loops: CDR1 SGHTA, CDR2 FQGNSA. The V end was cut by 1 base, the J end by 8 bases, with 17 bases between. The CDR3 is 15 amino acids. The chain's CDR3 is CASSLDTGTYREAFF. CDR3 sequence (DNA): TGTGCCAGCAGCTTAGACACCGGGACATATAGAGAAGCTTTCTTT.

This clonotype was picked up a small number of times. The chain joins TRBV9 to TRBJ2-5, with 8 bases that match TRBD1. Germline CDR1 and CDR2: SGDLS and YYNGEE. V trimming: 3 bases; J trimming: 4 bases; junction bases outside the gene matches: 5. The CDR3 is 14 residues long. The CDR3 bases are TGTGCCAGCAGCGCGAGGACAGGGAGAGAGACCCAGTACTTC. Amino acid sequence: CASSARTGRETQYF.

This chain links TRBV6-2 or TRBV6-3 with TRBJ2-7; no firm D call. This CDR3 contains 11 residues. The germline V and J ends were trimmed by 1 base and 5 bases, with 3 bases remaining between them. Germline CDR1 and CDR2: MNHEY and SVGEGT. CDR3 coding DNA: TGTGCCAGCAGTTACTGGGACGAGCAGTACTTC. This encodes CASSYWDEQYF.

This clonotype appeared a few times. This sequence joins TRBV5-1 and TRBJ2-1; 13 bases match TRBD2. This CDR3 contains 17 residues. The ends lost 6 bases at V and 4 bases at J; junction bases unmatched: 10. CDR1 is SGHRS, CDR2 YFSETQ, per germline. The CDR3 region is CASTRTSGGRGYNEQFF. The CDR3 DNA is TGCGCCAGCACCCGGACTAGCGGGGGCCGCGGTTACAATGAGCAGTTCTTC.

This clonotype was counted a few times. The chain recombines TRBV16 with TRBJ2-7; no clear D gene. CDR3 length equals 14 residues. V was pared by 0 bases and J by 2 bases, with 8 bases between. From germline, CDR1 is KGHSY and CDR2 FQNENV. CDR3 protein: CASSQSSVTYEQYF. CDR3 bases: TGTGCCAGCAGCCAATCCAGCGTTACCTACGAGCAGTACTTC.

The chain combines TRBV27 with TRBJ1-6; D call uncertain. V was pared by 5 bases and J by 7 bases, with 15 bases between. The CDR3 is 15 amino acids. CDR1 and CDR2 (germline): MNHEY, SMNVEV (reference sequence). CDR3 in amino acids: CASSPSAQGNSPLHF. CDR3 DNA sequence: TGTGCCAGCAGTCCCTCGGCCCAAGGAAATTCACCCCTCCACTTT.